The next 14 T cell receptor beta chains were all read from a single sample in a study of T cell responses to AZD1222 COVID-19 vaccine (dated by TCRdb to 2020 to 2022). Library preparation used the immunoSEQ multiplex PCR assay. TCRdb mirrors the immuneACCESS table, restricted to in-frame sequences. Some clones are absent from its copies; in checked studies, under half trace to an unresolved V gene, and the reason for the others is unknown. Recorded for this sample are 130,000 to 150,000 clones; about 93% of them occurred a single time. Jointly, the top ten make up approximately 2% of the sample. Taken with the paper, the label for time point translates to: baseline before first vaccination. Sequencing used peripheral blood, obtained on day 0 of AZD1222 vaccination. Receptors were obtained from an adult in good health.

The chain joins TRBV14 to TRBJ2-1, with D perhaps TRBD1 (6 bases). Per germline, CDR1 SGHDN and CDR2 FVKESK. The CDR3 runs to 13 residues. V was cut by 2 bases and J by 9 bases, with 11 bases left in between. The CDR3 protein is CASSQRNRVEQFF. CDR3 DNA: TGTGCCAGCAGCCAACGCAACAGGGTTGAGCAGTTCTTC. Filled out from reference TRBV14 and TRBJ2-1, the complete variable domain reads EAGVTQFPSHSVIEKGQTVTLRCDPISGHDNLYWYRRVMGKEIKFLLHFVKESKQDESGMPNNRFLAERTGGTYSTLKVQPAELEDSGVYFCASSQRNRVEQFFGPGTRLTVL.

This chain uses TRBV4-2 with TRBJ2-7; D remains unclear. The CDR3 has 15 residues. Germline values: CDR1 LGHNA, CDR2 YNFKEQ. Trimming removed 0 bases at V and 0 bases at J, with 9 bases between. The CDR3, as DNA: TGTGCCAGCAGCCAAGAGAGGCAGTCCTCCTACGAGCAGTACTTC. This translates into CASSQERQSSYEQYF.

The rearrangement uses TRBV19 and TRBJ2-1; a weak D match, TRBD1 (6 bases). The CDR3 runs 14 residues. Trimming pared 5 bases from V and 4 bases from J, leaving 12 bases between. Germline lookup yields CDR1 LNHDA and CDR2 SQIVND (reference sequence). CDR3: CASSPRTAYNEQFF. CDR3 bases: TGTGCCAGTAGTCCTCGGACAGCATACAATGAGCAGTTCTTC.

In its sample, this clone was seen once. The chain employs TRBV7-2 and TRBJ1-2; 8 bases are a match to TRBD1. The CDR3 loop spans 15 amino acids. V shed 6 bases and J 8 bases; nucleotides not matched to a gene: 14. The germline V gene has CDR1 SGHTA and CDR2 FQGNSA. The CDR3, as DNA: TGTGCCAGCAGTCACGACAGGGGAGTGTCTAGGGGCTACACCTTC. Amino acids: CASSHDRGVSRGYTF.

The J gene is TRBJ2-4, the V gene TRBV18; D may match TRBD1 or TRBD2 (5 bases each). Germline V lookup: CDR1 KGHSH, CDR2 LQKENI. The V end lost 1 base, the J end lost 4 bases, and 11 bases lay between the germline ends. CDR3 size: 15 residues. The CDR3 DNA follows: TGTGCCAGCTCACCACGGGGACGAACTAAAAACATTCAGTACTTC. Translation gives CASSPRGRTKNIQYF. Using reference TRBV18 and TRBJ2-4 for the parts outside the CDR3, the full variable domain is NAGVMQNPRHLVRRRGQEARLRCSPMKGHSHVYWYRQLPEEGLKFMVYLQKENIIDESGMPKERFSAEFPKEGPSILRIQQVVRGDSAAYFCASSPRGRTKNIQYFGAGTRLSVL.

This chain uses TRBV10-3 with TRBJ1-2; 8 positions match TRBD1. After removal of 0 bases from V and 8 bases from J, the junction contained 8 bases not matched to a gene. From germline, CDR1 is ENHRY and CDR2 SYGVKD. CDR3 size: 15 residues. CDR3 amino acids: CAISESGQALRGYTF. The CDR3 region has the DNA TGTGCCATCAGTGAGTCGGGACAGGCCTTGAGGGGCTACACCTTC.

This clone was seen only once. The rearrangement links TRBV7-9 to TRBJ2-7; perhaps TRBD1 as D (7 bases). V was trimmed by 3 bases and J by 0 bases, leaving 12 bases between them. CDR3 length: 15 amino acids. The germline gives CDR1 SEHNR, CDR2 FQNEAQ (reference sequence). The CDR3 loop is CASSFRQGLSYEQYF. The CDR3 DNA sequence: TGTGCCAGCAGCTTTAGACAGGGACTCTCCTACGAGCAGTACTTC.

The rearrangement uses TRBV12-3 or TRBV12-4 and TRBJ2-5; either TRBD1 or TRBD2 may fit D (5 bases each). The V end was cut by 7 bases, the J end by 7 bases, with 13 bases between. CDR3 length equals 12 residues. The CDR3 reads CASTNFGGTQYF. The CDR3 DNA reads as TGTGCCAGCACCAACTTTGGGGGGACCCAGTACTTC.

The chain combines TRBV13 with TRBJ2-7; TRBD2 matches 8 bases. V lost 5 bases to trimming and J lost 0 bases; unmatched junction nucleotides: 9. The CDR3 spans 16 residues. Germline loops: CDR1 PRHDT, CDR2 FYEKMQ (reference sequence). The CDR3 loop reads CASSVSSGFISYEQYF. The CDR3 DNA follows: TGTGCCAGCAGCGTATCTAGCGGGTTTATCTCCTACGAGCAGTACTTC.

This clone showed up just a few times. The chain employs TRBV5-6 and TRBJ1-6; D gene ambiguous. Germline CDR1 and CDR2: SGHDT and YYEEEE. CDR3 length: 13 amino acids. Trimming removed 4 bases at V and 10 bases at J, with 12 bases between. CDR3 in amino acids: CASSPPEGSPLHF. In nucleotides, the CDR3 is TGTGCCAGCAGCCCCCCCGAGGGCTCACCCCTCCACTTT.

The CDR3 here is CASSQTWDSYGYTF. CDR3 DNA sequence: TGTGCCAGCAGCCAAACCTGGGACAGCTATGGCTACACCTTC. This chain joins TRBV7-2 and TRBJ1-2; 7 positions match TRBD1. Per germline, CDR1 SGHTA and CDR2 FQGNSA. This CDR3 has 14 residues. With 5 bases clipped from V and 4 bases from J, the junction kept 7 bases outside the gene matches.

This clone has a single count. At one of its ends the junction is not consistent with the germline gene, which may arise from a read error. CDR3 loop: CASSFRGVSNNEQFF. CDR3 nucleotide sequence: TGTGCCAGCAGTTTCCGGGGGGTCTCCAACAATGAGCAGTTCTTC. The chain uses TRBV6-2 or TRBV6-3 and TRBJ2-1; 7 bases are a match to TRBD2. The CDR3 totals 15 residues. CDR1 is MNHEY, CDR2 SVGEGT, per germline.

In this sample, this clone turned up a few times. The V call is TRBV6-5, the J call TRBJ1-1; D may be TRBD1 (5 bases). Germline CDR1 is MNHEY and CDR2 is SVGAGI. The CDR3 spans 13 residues. V was cut by 7 bases and J by 8 bases, with 17 bases left in between. The CDR3 DNA reads TGTGCCAGCATCCTAACCCATGGGGGGGAAGCTTTCTTT. The encoded protein is CASILTHGGEAFF.

The chain is built from TRBV6-4 and TRBJ2-3; the D gene could be TRBD1 or TRBD2 (5 bases each). Germline V gene sequence: CDR1 MRHNA, CDR2 SNTAGT. This CDR3 has 16 amino acids. Trimming left V 6 bases short and J 5 bases short, with 21 bases between. The CDR3 loop reads CASSSGTGTWVDTQYF. In DNA form, the CDR3 reads TGTGCCAGCAGCTCGGGGACGGGCACCTGGGTAGATACGCAGTATTTT.